The clone carrying this TCR beta chain was seen many times. Genomic DNA was employed as the template in profiling TCR beta VDJ and CDR3. TCRdb independently ran MiXCR on the reads; one entry per CDR3 protein. The top ten clones hold about 8.3% of a sample with 200,000 to 250,000 distinct CDR3 sequences, approximately 45% of them seen once. Patients picked for sequencing had shown CD8+CD57+ cell expansion detected by flow cytometry. This entry is derived from a study of CD8+CD57+ T cells in acquired aplastic anemia. The germline gives CDR1 SGHTA, CDR2 FQGTGA. The CDR3 has 16 amino acids. V lost 1 base to trimming and J lost 6 bases, with 15 bases between them.

This receptor was identified in a human donor with aplastic anemia. Material: sorted CD4+, CD8+, or CD8+CD57+ T cells (not recorded which) from PBMCs. The rearrangement uses TRBV7-3 and TRBJ2-2; D might be TRBD1 (7 bases). CDR3 region: CASSLMLQGGPGELFF. DNA for the CDR3: TGTGCCAGCAGCTTAATGCTCCAGGGGGGCCCCGGGGAGCTGTTTTTT. The full variable domain, rest sourced from reference TRBV7-3 and TRBJ2-2, is GAGVSQTPSNKVTEKGKYVELRCDPISGHTALYWYRQSLGQGPEFLIYFQGTGAADDSGLPNDRFFAVRPEGSVSTLKIQRTERGDSAVYLCASSLMLQGGPGELFFGEGSRLTVL.